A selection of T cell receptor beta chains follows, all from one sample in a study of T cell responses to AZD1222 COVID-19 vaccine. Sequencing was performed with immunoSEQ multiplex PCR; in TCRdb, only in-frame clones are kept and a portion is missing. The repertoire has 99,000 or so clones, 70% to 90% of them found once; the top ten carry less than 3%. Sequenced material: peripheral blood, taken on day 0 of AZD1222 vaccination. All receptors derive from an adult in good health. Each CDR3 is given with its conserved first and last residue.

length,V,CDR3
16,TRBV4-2,CASSTNSRTYNSPLHF
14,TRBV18,CASSPTSGGHTQYF
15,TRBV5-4,CASSGDIRLNSPLHF
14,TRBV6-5,CASSYGQRNTEAFF
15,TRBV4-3,CASSQENRVTDTQYF
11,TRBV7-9,CASSSTDTQYF
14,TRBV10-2,CASGRRDGKNIQYF
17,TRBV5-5,CASSLWFAGPDRDEQFF
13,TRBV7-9,CASTPEGRTEAFF
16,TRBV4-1,CASSQDSGGPSYEQYF
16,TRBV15,CATGTTGGDSYSPLHF
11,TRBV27,CASITSTEAFF
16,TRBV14,CASSQDRIGVWSPLHF
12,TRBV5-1,CASSLEGFTEYF
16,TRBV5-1,CASSLPSGGTYNEQFF
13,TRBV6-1,CASSEGRRQPQHF
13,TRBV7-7,CASSFRVGSEQFF
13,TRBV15,CATSRGTDYGYTF
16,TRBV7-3,CASSSGLAGHQETQYF
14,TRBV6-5,CASMMTGAGNTIYF
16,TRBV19,CASSILTSGKTDTQYF
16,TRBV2,CASSAGTAYSNQPQHF
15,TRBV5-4,CASSWTSGGAYEQYF
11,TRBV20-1,CSALVPDEQFF
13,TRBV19,CASSTGMNTEAFF
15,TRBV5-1,CASSFRKLASEEAFF
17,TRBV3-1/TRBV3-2,CASSQVLNRGLGNTIYF
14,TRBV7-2,CASSLLGTNTEAFF
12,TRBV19,CASSRINEKLFF
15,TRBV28,CASSLHNRGQGGYTF
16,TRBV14,CASSLLAGTYTDTQYF
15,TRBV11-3,CASSLAQANNYGYTF
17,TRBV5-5,CASSSVGREMGARGYTF
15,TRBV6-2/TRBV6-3,CASSYPGQSTDTQYF
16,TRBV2,CASSDDGFSDTGELFF
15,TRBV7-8,CASSPSGTGETEAFF
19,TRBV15,CATSRDGWEEKGRNQPQHF
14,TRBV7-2,CASSSGTLTYEQYF
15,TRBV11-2,CASSLRGLAGYEQYF
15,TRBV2,CASNSQSAGNTEAFF
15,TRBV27,CASSLGDHPNEKLFF
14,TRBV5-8,CASSSGFRNQPQHF
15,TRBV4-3,CASSQDLLPPGELFF
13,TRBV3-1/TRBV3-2,CASSQDLYYGYTF